This TCR beta chain was sequenced in a study of blood T cell repertoires in COVID-19. In the study overall: Nucleic acid was either cDNA or gDNA, and it came from T cells, B-cell-depleted T cells, or PBMCs.

The CDR3 has 13 amino acids. Germline V CDR1 and CDR2: SGHNT, YYREEE (reference sequence). V lost 7 bases, J lost 0 bases, and 9 bases lay in between. Method: immunoSEQ multiplex PCR; TCRdb's copy keeps in-frame clones and lacks some. The sample records some 100,000 clones, 70% to 90% being singletons. The rearrangement joins TRBV5-4 to TRBJ2-3; D uncertain. Material for sequencing was peripheral blood. The receptor was isolated from a woman aged 80 or over with active COVID-19. Here the CDR3 reads CASGGYSTDTQYF. CDR3 bases: TGTGCCAGCGGCGGTTATAGCACAGATACGCAGTATTTT. The variable domain in full, completed from reference TRBV5-4 and TRBJ2-3, reads ETGVTQSPTHLIKTRGQQVTLRCSSQSGHNTVSWYQQALGQGPQFIFQYYREEENGRGNFPPRFSGLQFPNYSSELNVNALELDDSALYLCASGGYSTDTQYFGPGTRLTVL.